This TCR beta chain was sequenced for a study of T cell responses to AZD1222 COVID-19 vaccine. Only in-frame clones appear in the TCRdb table, and some are missing; sequencing was by immunoSEQ multiplex PCR. The sample lists about 180,000 clones, roughly 93% occurring once. This clone was counted once. This sample comprised peripheral blood, obtained 28 days after the second dose of the MenACWY control vaccine. The clonotype was recovered from an adult who received the MenACWY meningococcal vaccine as a control.

The CDR3 region has the DNA TGTGCCAGCAGTGGGGGACAGGGGGCAGATACGCAGTATTTT. Its translation: CASSGGQGADTQYF. The chain recombines TRBV27 with TRBJ2-3; TRBD1 agrees at 11 bases. The CDR3 length is 14 residues. V lost 5 bases to trimming and J lost 4 bases; unmatched junction nucleotides: 2. The germline CDR1 and CDR2 sequences are MNHEY and SMNVEV (reference sequence).